These T cell receptor beta chains were read from a single sample in a study of T cell repertoires in cytomegalovirus infection. Each CDR3 protein is one row after TCRdb ran MiXCR on the reads. The data hold some 800,000 distinct CDR3 sequences, with roughly 33% observed a single time. What these receptors recognize is not known. The sequenced sample was cultured CD8+ T cells from PBMCs, obtained from culture after CMV antigen stimulation. These TCRs come from a human donor in good health (CMV status not recorded). Some clones in this sample may be carry-over from other donors' samples. CDR3s include the opening cysteine and the closing phenylalanine or tryptophan. Clone size appears in some rows only: once, few, many, or a class for an expanded clone.

cdr3_length	v_call	clone_size	j_call	cdr3_aa
15	TRBV10-3	.	TRBJ2-2	CAIKMGHPQTGELFF
13	TRBV6-5	.	TRBJ2-4	CASSRFGKNIQYF
14	TRBV7-6	many	TRBJ2-1	CASSLEPGYNEQFF
15	TRBV7-6	.	TRBJ1-5	CASSAGTGGNHPQHF
13	TRBV14	.	TRBJ1-1	CASSQGGQDGTFF
15	TRBV7-9	few	TRBJ2-5	CASTLTGGGQETQYF
15	TRBV12-3/TRBV12-4	few	TRBJ1-1	CASSSRRGGNTEAFF
12	TRBV6-6	.	TRBJ2-1	CVSPSGGSEQFF
15	TRBV18	.	TRBJ1-2	CASSPLDLRGNGYTF
14	TRBV6-1	few	TRBJ2-7	CASSELPSGYEQYF